This T cell receptor (beta chain) was recovered during a study of blood T cell repertoires in COVID-19. As handled by the study authors: Researchers report that nucleated cell counts were estimated from reference gene primer amplification. The assay was immunoSEQ multiplex PCR, and TCRdb's table has in-frame clones only and misses some. The V and J calls and clone size come from that table; D and trimming were worked out from the DNA. The data show some 100,000 clones, over 70% seen once. This TCR was recovered from a man of 80 years or more with active or convalescent COVID-19. Material: peripheral blood.

CDR3 in DNA: TGTGCCAGCAGTCGGACAGGGCTTGGCTACACCTTC. Its protein product is CASSRTGLGYTF. The chain couples TRBV6-6 to TRBJ1-2; 8 bases align to TRBD1. Germline CDR1 is MNHNY and CDR2 is SVGAGI (reference sequence). J gave up 7 bases and V 5 bases, and 3 bases lay outside the gene matches. The length of the CDR3 is 12 residues.